This is a list of T cell receptor beta chains from one sample in a study of T cells in Graves' hyperthyroidism and ophthalmopathy. From the multiplex PCR reads, TCRdb called clonotypes with MiXCR, one entry per CDR3 protein. The sample has some 600,000 distinct CDR3 sequences, 46% seen once. Source material: peripheral blood or thyroid tissue (not recorded which). The receptors were sampled from a young woman with Graves' hyperthyroidism. Both conserved end residues are part of each CDR3. The D gene is left open where the match is weak. Clone size is not always given. Where it is, it says once, few, many or a class for expanded clones.

v_gene	j_gene	d_gene	abundance	CDR3aa	CDR3nt
TRBV7-2	TRBJ2-7	TRBD2	few	CASQASGRTYEQYF	TGTGCCAGCCAGGCTAGCGGGAGGACCTACGAGCAGTACTTC
TRBV12-3/TRBV12-4	TRBJ2-5	TRBD2	once	CASSPSFSGSQETQYF	TGTGCCAGCAGCCCCTCGTTTAGCGGGAGCCAAGAGACCCAGTACTTC
TRBV9	TRBJ1-6	TRBD1	NA	CASSEDRGQYNSPLHF	TGTGCCAGCAGCGAGGACAGGGGACAGTATAATTCACCCCTCCACTTT
TRBV7-2	TRBJ2-5	TRBD1	few	CASSWGQGAETQYF	TGTGCCAGCAGCTGGGGACAGGGGGCGGAGACCCAGTACTTC
TRBV7-9	TRBJ2-5	TRBD2	few	CASRLGLAGAGETQYF	TGTGCCAGCAGGTTGGGACTAGCGGGAGCAGGGGAGACCCAGTACTTC
TRBV7-9	TRBJ1-3	TRBD1	NA	CASSLASGTGKGNTIYF	TGTGCCAGCAGCTTGGCCTCGGGGACAGGGAAAGGAAACACCATATATTTT
TRBV25-1	TRBJ2-3	TRBD2	NA	CASSEYIGGVSGNTDTQYF	TGTGCCAGCAGTGAATATATCGGAGGGGTTAGCGGGAACACAGATACGCAGTATTTT
TRBV7-2	TRBJ1-2	TRBD1	NA	CASSLGGRGPSDYGYTF	TGTGCCAGCAGCCTGGGTGGAAGGGGGCCAAGTGACTATGGCTACACCTTC
TRBV20-1	TRBJ1-5	TRBD1	many	CSARDSSGNQPQHF	TGCAGTGCACGGGACAGTTCTGGTAATCAGCCCCAGCATTTT
TRBV24-1	TRBJ2-7	TRBD2	once	CATSDGTSLRYF	TGTGCCACCAGTGACGGGACTAGCCTGCGGTACTTC
TRBV14	TRBJ2-5	NA	NA	CASSQDGLSETQYF	TGTGCCAGCAGCCAAGATGGACTTTCAGAGACCCAGTACTTC
TRBV29-1	TRBJ2-5	NA	NA	CSLLRGQTQYF	TGCAGCTTGTTGCGGGGGCAGACCCAGTACTTC
TRBV7-6	TRBJ2-2	NA	NA	CASRGRLVESGELFF	TGTGCCAGCAGGGGGAGACTAGTTGAATCCGGGGAGCTGTTTTTT
TRBV7-6	TRBJ2-5	NA	few	CASSAVNRGGETQYF	TGCGCCAGCTCCGCAGTGAACAGGGGAGGAGAGACCCAGTACTTC
TRBV7-9	TRBJ2-5	NA	few	CASRPIKREYETQYF	TGTGCCAGCAGACCCATCAAGAGGGAGTACGAGACCCAGTACTTC
TRBV10-3	TRBJ2-5	NA	few	CASSGVEDQETQYF	TGTGCCAGCAGTGGGGTTGAGGACCAAGAGACCCAGTACTTC
TRBV10-3	TRBJ1-2	TRBD1	few	CATTGTVGYGYTF	TGTGCCACCACCGGGACAGTCGGCTATGGCTACACCTTC
TRBV7-9	TRBJ2-5	NA	NA	CASSGPGPVYF	TGTGCCAGCAGTGGGCCGGGCCCCGTGTACTTC
TRBV25-1	TRBJ1-1	NA	NA	CASRPNWMNTEAFF	TGTGCCAGCCGCCCCAATTGGATGAACACTGAAGCTTTCTTT
TRBV25-1	TRBJ1-1	NA	NA	CATTSWTDEAFF	TGTGCCACCACTTCGTGGACAGACGAAGCTTTCTTT
TRBV5-1	TRBJ2-7	NA	NA	CASSPGQTSNTYEQYF	TGCGCCAGCAGCCCAGGACAGACGTCAAACACCTACGAGCAGTACTTC
TRBV20-1	TRBJ2-7	NA	NA	CSARRLGSGYEQYF	TGCAGTGCTAGGAGACTAGGGAGTGGCTACGAGCAGTACTTC
TRBV7-2	TRBJ2-2	TRBD2	NA	CASSLWPPGGNTGELFF	TGTGCCAGCAGCTTGTGGCCCCCGGGGGGGAACACCGGGGAGCTGTTTTTT
TRBV7-9	TRBJ2-2	NA	NA	CASSLDRELFF	TGTGCCAGCAGCTTGGACAGGGAGCTGTTTTTT
TRBV29-1	TRBJ1-1	NA	NA	CSLIGLNTEAFF	TGCAGTTTAATTGGCCTGAACACTGAAGCTTTCTTT
TRBV7-9	TRBJ1-5	NA	many	CASSQGSGNQPQHF	TGTGCCAGCAGCCAGGGAAGTGGCAATCAGCCCCAGCATTTT
TRBV15	TRBJ1-1	NA	NA	CATSTYLNTEAFF	TGTGCCACCAGCACCTACCTTAACACTGAAGCTTTCTTT
TRBV7-9	TRBJ2-7	TRBD2	NA	CASSYLLAGGPIPYEQYF	TGTGCCAGCAGTTACTTACTAGCGGGAGGCCCGATTCCCTACGAGCAGTACTTC
TRBV20-1	TRBJ1-2	NA	NA	CSAREPTGYNYGYTF	TGCAGTGCTAGAGAACCGACAGGATATAACTATGGCTACACCTTC
TRBV11-2	TRBJ2-7	NA	NA	CASSSAVLIGDEQYF	TGTGCCAGCAGCTCAGCTGTCTTAATCGGGGACGAGCAGTACTTC
TRBV7-2	TRBJ2-5	NA	few	CASSLRGNEETQYF	TGTGCCAGCAGCCTCAGGGGAAATGAAGAGACCCAGTACTTC
TRBV7-9	TRBJ1-6	TRBD1	NA	CASRTPGQGSSPLHF	TGTGCCAGCAGAACGCCGGGACAGGGGAGCTCACCCCTCCACTTT
TRBV15	TRBJ1-4	TRBD1	NA	CATSRGQGASANEKLFF	TGTGCCACCAGCCGGGGACAGGGGGCCTCAGCTAATGAAAAACTGTTTTTT
TRBV7-2	TRBJ1-1	NA	NA	CASSRRGGNTEAFF	TGTGCCAGCAGCCGCCGGGGGGGAAATACTGAAGCTTTCTTT
TRBV20-1	TRBJ1-2	NA	many	CSALRTDNYGYTF	TGCAGTGCTCTTAGGACCGATAACTATGGCTACACCTTC
TRBV9	TRBJ1-5	NA	NA	CASSARGQDGPRHF	TGTGCCAGCAGCGCGAGGGGACAAGATGGGCCCCGGCATTTT
TRBV7-9	TRBJ1-2	NA	NA	CASSLYRAGGGYTF	TGTGCCAGCAGCCTTTACAGGGCAGGTGGAGGCTACACCTTC
TRBV10-2	TRBJ1-1	TRBD1	NA	CASSWTGPNTEAFF	TGTGCCAGCAGTTGGACAGGACCGAACACTGAAGCTTTCTTT
TRBV20-1	TRBJ1-1	NA	many	CSASPLGPGTEAFF	TGCAGTGCTAGTCCTTTGGGACCGGGCACTGAAGCTTTCTTT
TRBV6-6	TRBJ2-5	TRBD1	NA	CASSYPIGTGEETQYF	TGTGCCAGCAGTTACCCAATCGGGACAGGTGAAGAGACCCAGTACTTC
TRBV29-1	TRBJ1-5	TRBD1	NA	CSVGTGGGNQPQHF	TGCAGCGTTGGGACAGGGGGAGGCAATCAGCCCCAGCATTTT
TRBV7-2	TRBJ2-2	NA	NA	CACSLDWGEDRGHTGELFF	TGTGCCTGCAGCTTGGACTGGGGAGAGGATAGAGGACACACCGGGGAGCTGTTTTTT
TRBV29-1	TRBJ2-2	NA	once	CSVATSDTGELFF	TGCAGCGTTGCCACGTCGGACACCGGGGAGCTGTTTTTT
TRBV20-1	TRBJ1-6	NA	NA	CSAVGGDSPLHF	TGCAGTGCGGTCGGGGGGGATTCACCCCTCCACTTT
TRBV25-1	TRBJ1-1	NA	NA	CASSDRKMNTEAFF	TGTGCCAGCAGTGATCGGAAGATGAACACTGAAGCTTTCTTT
TRBV2	TRBJ2-7	NA	few	CASRPWDPEDEQYF	TGTGCCAGCAGGCCCTGGGACCCAGAAGACGAGCAGTACTTC
TRBV7-3	TRBJ1-1	NA	many	CASSSYKNTEAFF	TGTGCCAGCAGCTCCTACAAGAACACTGAAGCTTTCTTT
TRBV19	TRBJ1-1	NA	NA	CASTPPRDRPEAFF	TGTGCCAGTACCCCACCCCGAGACAGACCTGAAGCTTTCTTT
TRBV5-1	TRBJ1-5	NA	many	CASSLAGGQPQHF	TGTGCCAGCAGCTTAGCGGGGGGGCAGCCCCAGCATTTT
TRBV20-1	TRBJ2-7	TRBD2	NA	CSARLLLAGTYEQYF	TGCAGTGCTAGATTATTACTAGCGGGGACCTACGAGCAGTACTTC
TRBV24-1	TRBJ1-1	NA	many	CATRSDRHTEAFF	TGTGCCACCAGATCAGACCGACACACTGAAGCTTTCTTT
TRBV2	TRBJ2-6	NA	NA	CASTLGLGGSGANVLTF	TGTGCCAGCACGCTAGGCTTAGGGGGTAGTGGGGCCAACGTCCTGACTTTC
TRBV5-1	TRBJ2-7	TRBD1	NA	CASSMTGGFLADSYEQYF	TGCGCCAGCAGCATGACAGGGGGCTTTCTAGCGGACTCCTACGAGCAGTACTTC
TRBV2	TRBJ1-6	NA	many	CASSGGGSYNSPLHF	TGTGCCAGCAGTGGGGGTGGGTCCTATAATTCACCCCTCCACTTT
TRBV20-1	TRBJ1-6	NA	many	CSAFHREGDSPLHF	TGCAGTGCTTTCCACAGGGAAGGGGATTCACCCCTCCACTTT
TRBV19	TRBJ1-2	TRBD1	NA	CASSGQADYGYTF	TGTGCCAGTAGTGGACAGGCAGACTATGGCTACACCTTC
TRBV10-3	TRBJ1-6	TRBD1	NA	CGTSPRDRDNSPLHF	TGTGGCACCTCACCCCGGGACAGGGATAATTCACCCCTCCACTTT
TRBV7-9	TRBJ1-6	NA	NA	CASSLELGSQSPLHF	TGTGCCAGCAGCTTAGAATTGGGGTCTCAGTCACCCCTCCACTTT
TRBV10-3	TRBJ1-1	NA	once	CAISEGGSGTEAFF	TGTGCCATCAGTGAAGGAGGGTCGGGCACTGAAGCTTTCTTT
TRBV6-6	TRBJ2-2	NA	NA	CASSYLATGELFF	TGTGCCAGCAGTTACCTCGCCACCGGGGAGCTGTTTTTT